Listed here is a single TCR beta chain. Antigen unknown. These data belong to a study of T cells in Graves' hyperthyroidism and ophthalmopathy. Notes on the study in general: Stable hyperthyroidism was told apart from ophthalmopathy by a model built on 13 V-J features.

Germline values: CDR1 MDHEN, CDR2 SYDVKM. The CDR3 is 19 residues long. Trimming took 3 bases from V and 3 from J; bases not matched to a gene: 19. Uncontrolled infection, other autoimmune disease, pregnancy or lactation disqualified patients from enrolment. Out of 8.5 to 10 ml of fresh peripheral blood came the PBMCs. From RNA transcripts, TCR beta CDR3 regions were amplified. TCR CDR3 underwent first-round RT-PCR with the HTBI primer set. TCRdb reanalysed the multiplex PCR reads using MiXCR and keeps one entry per CDR3 protein. The sample has 530,000 or so distinct CDR3 sequences, 15% to 20% seen once.

The source material was blood. V gene TRBV28 combines with J gene TRBJ2-7; 8 bases fit TRBD2. The TCR originated in a woman between 18 and 30 years old with Graves' ophthalmopathy. CDR3 protein: CASSFLAGISPPELYEQYF. The CDR3 coding sequence is TGTGCCAGCAGTTTTTTAGCGGGAATCTCCCCCCCCGAACTCTACGAGCAGTACTTC.